This T cell receptor beta chain was sequenced during a study of vaccination effects on CD4 cells after COVID-19. Trimming left V 0 bases short and J 0 bases short, with 6 bases between. This CDR3 is 15 amino acids long. Germline values: CDR1 MNHEY, CDR2 SVGEGT. This clone was picked up a small number of times. Its target is not known. Clones were sequenced by immunoSEQ multiplex PCR, and TCRdb holds only the in-frame ones, with some missing. This repertoire shows approximately 44,000 clones, roughly 70% found once; its top ten account for 26%. Antigen-specific CD4+ T cell clonotypes were called by their expansion after viral peptide-pool culture in ViraFEST. Following 10 days of culture, CD4+ T cells were isolated. The vaccine recipients had no prior SARS-CoV-2 infection, with negative nucleocapsid antibodies. PBMC cultures contained two million cells per well, 9 to 10 IU/ml IL-2 and roughly 10 ug/ml peptides.

This clonotype was sampled from a human donor who received a COVID-19 vaccine. The V gene is TRBV6-2 or TRBV6-3, the J gene TRBJ1-5, with D tentatively TRBD1 (5 bases). Sequencing used CD4+ T cells from PBMCs cultured with HCoV-OC43 spike peptides, obtained before COVID-19 vaccination. The subset: HCoV-OC43 spike overlapping peptide pool stimulation. The CDR3 bases are TGTGCCAGCAGTTACTCGGGGCTTAGCAATCAGCCCCAGCATTTT. It specifies CASSYSGLSNQPQHF.